Shown below are 18 T cell receptor beta chains from a single sample sequenced in a study of T cell responses to AZD1222 COVID-19 vaccine. Assay used: immunoSEQ multiplex PCR; TCRdb lists only in-frame clones, some missing. The table lists 50,000 to 70,000 clones, around 85% of them singletons, with roughly a fifth in the top ten. The starting material was peripheral blood, obtained on day 0 of MenACWY control vaccination. The receptors come from an adult in good health.

V and J are TRBV7-9 and TRBJ1-3, with 7 bases identical to TRBD1. The CDR3 is 15 residues long. J lost 5 bases, V lost 5 bases, and 9 bases had no gene match. Germline V gene lookup returns CDR1 SEHNR and CDR2 FQNEAQ (reference sequence). CDR3 residues: CASSPWTGGRNTIYF. The DNA for the CDR3 is TGTGCCAGCAGCCCTTGGACAGGAGGCAGAAACACCATATATTTT.

CDR3 nucleotide sequence: TGTGCCAGCTCACCTCTTAGTGCCGGGACAGGGGAAGGCTACACCTTC. It translates to CASSPLSAGTGEGYTF. The V and J genes are TRBV18 and TRBJ1-2, with 10 nucleotides matching TRBD1. This CDR3 is 16 amino acids long. The junction had 12 bases not matched to a gene; V was cut back by 3 bases and J by 8 bases. Looked up from germline, CDR1 is KGHSH and CDR2 is LQKENI. The whole variable domain, filled in from reference TRBV18 and TRBJ1-2, reads NAGVMQNPRHLVRRRGQEARLRCSPMKGHSHVYWYRQLPEEGLKFMVYLQKENIIDESGMPKERFSAEFPKEGPSILRIQQVVRGDSAAYFCASSPLSAGTGEGYTFGSGTRLTVV.

The rearrangement uses TRBV6-5 and TRBJ1-3, with 10 positions matching TRBD1. The CDR3 extends over 14 amino acids. Germline CDR1 MNHEY, CDR2 SVGAGI. V was clipped by 6 bases and J by 3 bases; unmatched bases: 2. CDR3: CASSDRGLGNTIYF. CDR3 in DNA: TGTGCCAGCAGCGACAGGGGGCTTGGAAACACCATATATTTT.

The chain joins TRBV18 to TRBJ2-7; D not resolved. V shed 2 bases and J shed 5 bases, with 13 bases lying between them. CDR1 and CDR2 from the germline V gene are KGHSH and LQKENI. The CDR3 runs to 14 residues. CDR3 sequence: CASSPVLGKDEQYF. The CDR3 coding sequence is TGTGCCAGCTCACCAGTTTTGGGTAAGGACGAGCAGTACTTC. The full variable domain, with the rest looked up from reference TRBV18 and TRBJ2-7, is NAGVMQNPRHLVRRRGQEARLRCSPMKGHSHVYWYRQLPEEGLKFMVYLQKENIIDESGMPKERFSAEFPKEGPSILRIQQVVRGDSAAYFCASSPVLGKDEQYFGPGTRLTVT.

The chain uses TRBV15 and TRBJ2-7; D not resolved. Germline loops: CDR1 LNHNV, CDR2 YYDKDF (reference sequence). The ends were cut back, 0 bases at V and 5 bases at J, with 11 bases in the middle. The CDR3 runs 14 residues. The CDR3 region is CATSREETLDEQYF. The CDR3 DNA reads TGTGCCACCAGCAGAGAGGAGACCTTGGACGAGCAGTACTTC.

The chain carries TRBV28 and TRBJ1-4; D perhaps matches TRBD1 (5 bases). The ends were cut back, 7 bases at V and 0 bases at J, with 12 bases in the middle. This CDR3 spans 15 amino acids. Germline assignment: CDR1 MDHEN and CDR2 SYDVKM. In DNA form, the CDR3 reads TGTGCCAGCAACGTCGGGGGGGCAACTAATGAAAAACTGTTTTTT. As protein: CASNVGGATNEKLFF.

The chain combines TRBV28 with TRBJ1-4; possible D gene TRBD1, 5 bases. CDR1 and CDR2 (germline): MDHEN, SYDVKM. V was shortened by 6 bases and J by 5 bases, with 13 bases between the two germline ends. This CDR3 contains 14 residues. The CDR3 DNA sequence: TGTGCCAGCAGATTACAGGCCGGAAATGAAAAACTGTTTTTT. Translated, it gives CASRLQAGNEKLFF.

This chain connects TRBV28 to TRBJ1-1, with a possible D match to TRBD1 (5 bases). The V gene lost 3 bases and the J gene lost 4 bases, with 6 bases spanning the gap. The CDR3 is 12 amino acids. CDR1 and CDR2 from the germline V gene are MDHEN and SYDVKM. The CDR3 DNA reads TGTGCCAGCAGTTTCGGGGGCACTGAAGCTTTCTTT. Translated, it gives CASSFGGTEAFF. The full variable domain, rest sourced from reference TRBV28 and TRBJ1-1, is DVKVTQSSRYLVKRTGEKVFLECVQDMDHENMFWYRQDPGLGLRLIYFSYDVKMKEKGDIPEGYSVSREKKERFSLILESASTNQTSMYLCASSFGGTEAFFGQGTRLTVV.

This chain joins TRBV15 and TRBJ2-1, with TRBD2 as a possible D gene (6 bases). CDR1 is LNHNV, CDR2 YYDKDF, per germline (reference sequence). Trimming left V 4 bases short and J 8 bases short, with 18 bases between. The CDR3 has 15 residues. CDR3 protein: CATSKGPGARDEQFF. The CDR3 coding sequence is TGTGCCACCAGCAAAGGCCCGGGAGCGAGGGATGAGCAGTTCTTC.

This clone has a handful of counts. The chain joins TRBV11-2 to TRBJ2-7; D call uncertain. In germline, CDR1 is SGHAT, CDR2 FQNNGV. V lost 5 bases and J lost 2, with 7 bases in between. The CDR3 extends over 12 amino acids. The CDR3 DNA sequence: TGTGCCAGCAGCGCAGTAACCTACGAGCAGTACTTC. It translates to CASSAVTYEQYF.

The chain is built from TRBV10-1 and TRBJ2-1; 13 nucleotides line up with TRBD2. After removal of 4 bases from V and 5 bases from J, the junction contained 2 bases not matched to a gene. CDR1 is WNHNN and CDR2 is SYGVQD in the germline V gene (reference sequence). The CDR3 consists of 15 residues. CDR3 protein: CASSAGLAGDNEQFF. CDR3 sequence (DNA): TGCGCCAGCAGTGCAGGACTAGCGGGGGACAATGAGCAGTTCTTC.

V and J are TRBV30 and TRBJ1-4, with a weak D call TRBD1 (5 bases). Germline lookup yields CDR1 GTSNPN and CDR2 SVGIG (reference sequence). CDR3 length equals 13 residues. V shed 1 base and J shed 3 bases, with 6 bases lying between them. This chain's CDR3 is CAWSGDSNEKLFF. The CDR3 DNA reads TGTGCCTGGAGTGGGGACTCTAATGAAAAACTGTTTTTT. Together with reference TRBV30 and TRBJ1-4, the CDR3 gives the full variable domain: SQTIHQWPATLVQPVGSPLSLECTVEGTSNPNLYWYRQAAGRGLQLLFYSVGIGQISSEVPQNLSASRPQDRQFILSSKKLLLSDSGFYLCAWSGDSNEKLFFGSGTQLSVL.

Notes on this clone: The junction does not match germline at one end; this may be a read error. This chain joins TRBV7-7 and TRBJ2-1; the match to TRBD2 covers 10 bases. Looked up from germline, CDR1 is SSHAT and CDR2 is FNYEAQ (reference sequence). The CDR3 length is 15 residues. The CDR3 DNA follows: TGTGCTAGCAGCTTGACTAGCGGGTTATACAATGAGCAGTTCTTC. Amino acid sequence: CASSLTSGLYNEQFF.

The V gene is TRBV5-1, the J gene TRBJ2-7; 7 bases are shared with TRBD2. The ends lost 1 base at V and 0 bases at J; junction bases unmatched: 19. The CDR3 spans 20 residues. CDR1 and CDR2 (germline): SGHRS, YFSETQ. The CDR3 DNA reads TGCGCCAGCAGCTTGTGGGAACTCTCTGCCGTGGGAGGGTCCTCCTACGAGCAGTACTTC. It specifies CASSLWELSAVGGSSYEQYF.

The genes are TRBV5-6 and TRBJ1-2; D uncertain. The CDR3 is 13 residues long. Trimming removed 1 base from V and 8 bases from J, with 12 bases in between. Germline loops: CDR1 SGHDT, CDR2 YYEEEE. The CDR3, as DNA: TGTGCCAGCAGCTTGTCGGGGATCCGCGGCTACACCTTC. This translates into CASSLSGIRGYTF.

The chain employs TRBV5-1 and TRBJ2-1; D is perhaps TRBD1 (6 bases). The CDR3 is 14 residues long. Germline V lookup: CDR1 SGHRS, CDR2 YFSETQ. Deletions cut 0 bases from V and 6 bases from J, with 10 bases between. The CDR3 DNA reads TGCGCCAGCAGCTTGGCTGAGGGGGTCAATGAGCAGTTCTTC. This sequence encodes CASSLAEGVNEQFF.

This chain uses TRBV5-1 with TRBJ2-7; 10 nucleotides agree with TRBD2. From germline, CDR1 is SGHRS and CDR2 YFSETQ. Unmatched junction bases numbered 16, after V lost 0 bases and J lost 1 base. This CDR3 spans 20 amino acids. CDR3 residues: CASSLVPSLSSGSQSYEQYF. CDR3 bases: TGCGCCAGCAGCTTGGTCCCGTCCCTCTCTAGCGGGAGTCAATCCTACGAGCAGTACTTC.

V and J are TRBV7-8 and TRBJ2-5; 7 bases fit TRBD1. V shed 5 bases, J shed 6 bases, and the junction held 12 bases outside the gene matches. CDR1 and CDR2 (germline): SGHVS, FQNEAQ. The CDR3 loop spans 15 amino acids. CDR3 in DNA: TGTGCCAGCAGCCCCCTGGCAGGGGGTGTGAAGACCCAGTACTTC. Residues: CASSPLAGGVKTQYF.